This TCR beta chain emerged from a study of cytomegalovirus exposure and HLA in healthy donors. Study summary: As an earlier analysis found, roughly 180 million T cells yielded approximately 100 million unique TCR beta sequences. Study outcomes and limitations: Cytomegalovirus status was reportedly diagnosed by the classifier with high sensitivity and specificity.

Use of 60 Vbeta and 13 Jbeta primers characterized the PCR. Assay: immunoSEQ multiplex PCR; the TCRdb copy retains only in-frame clones and omits some. This table has about 220,000 clones, 82% appearing once. In the case of this clone: Its matching antigen is unknown.

CDR3 length equals 15 residues. Deletions cut 1 base from V and 4 bases from J, with 13 bases between. Germline CDR1 is MGHRA and CDR2 is YSYEKL. The TCR originated in a man aged 40-55 years in good health and CMV-seropositive. Sequenced material: PBMCs. This rearrangement joins TRBV4-1 to TRBJ1-2; the D is unclear. CDR3 protein: CASSQGGKGGYGYTF. The DNA for the CDR3 is TGCGCCAGCAGCCAAGGGGGAAAGGGAGGCTATGGCTACACCTTC.